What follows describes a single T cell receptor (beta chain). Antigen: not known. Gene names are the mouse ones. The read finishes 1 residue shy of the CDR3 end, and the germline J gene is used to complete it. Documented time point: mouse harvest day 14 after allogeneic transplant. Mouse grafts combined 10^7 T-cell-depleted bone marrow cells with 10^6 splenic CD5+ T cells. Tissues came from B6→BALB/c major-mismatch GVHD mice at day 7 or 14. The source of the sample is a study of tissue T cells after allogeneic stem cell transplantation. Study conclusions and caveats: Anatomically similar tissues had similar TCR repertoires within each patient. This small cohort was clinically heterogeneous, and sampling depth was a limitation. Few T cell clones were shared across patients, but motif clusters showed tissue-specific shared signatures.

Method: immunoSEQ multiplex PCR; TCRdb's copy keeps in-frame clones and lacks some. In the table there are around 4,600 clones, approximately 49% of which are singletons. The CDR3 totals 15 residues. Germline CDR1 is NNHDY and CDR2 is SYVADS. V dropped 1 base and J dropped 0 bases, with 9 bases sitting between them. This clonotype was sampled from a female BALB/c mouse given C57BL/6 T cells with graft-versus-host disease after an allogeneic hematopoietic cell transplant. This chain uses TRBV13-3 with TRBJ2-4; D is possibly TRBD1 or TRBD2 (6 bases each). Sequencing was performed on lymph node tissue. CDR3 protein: CASSDLGASQNTLYF. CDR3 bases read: TGTGCCAGCAGTGATTTGGGGGCTAGTCAAAACACCTTGTAC. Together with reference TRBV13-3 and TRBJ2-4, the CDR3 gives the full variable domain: EAAVTQSPRSKVAVTGGKVTLSCHQTNNHDYMYWYRQDTGHGLRLIHYSYVADSTEKGDIPDGYKASRPSQENFSLILELASLSQTAVYFCASSDLGASQNTLYFGAGTRLSVL.